The 2 T cell receptor beta chains presented below share a single source sample, sequenced in a study of blood T cell repertoires in COVID-19. Data came from immunoSEQ multiplex PCR; TCRdb stores just in-frame clones and leaves some out. The sample includes 150,000 to 200,000 clones, approximately 92% of them seen just once. The sequencing input was PBMCs or T cells enriched from blood (not recorded which). The receptors were gathered from a woman between 35 and 50 years old with acute COVID-19.

This clone was detected a few times. The rearrangement links TRBV11-2 to TRBJ1-2, with 7 bases fitting TRBD1. V shed 4 bases, J shed 8 bases, and the junction held 10 bases outside the gene matches. This CDR3 contains 14 residues. Germline V gene lookup returns CDR1 SGHAT and CDR2 FQNNGV. The CDR3 is CASSSGTALGGYTF. The CDR3 region has the DNA TGTGCCAGCAGCTCCGGGACAGCCCTCGGAGGCTACACCTTC.

V is TRBV4-2 and J is TRBJ2-7; maybe TRBD2 (6 bases). The V end was cut by 0 bases, the J end by 9 bases, with 18 bases between. Germline assignment: CDR1 LGHNA and CDR2 YNFKEQ. The CDR3 contains 15 residues. The CDR3 protein is CASSQEKGGADGQYF. The CDR3 DNA is TGTGCCAGCAGCCAAGAAAAAGGCGGGGCCGATGGGCAGTACTTC.